These T cell receptor beta chains were read from a single sample in a study of response to subunit inactivated influenza vaccine. TCRdb recomputed calls from the RT-PCR reads with MiXCR, one row per CDR3 protein. The sample contains almost 600,000 distinct CDR3 sequences, 14% of which appear only once. Sequencing was performed on PBMCs from blood, taken about 13 days after vaccination. Receptors originate from a man aged 50 to 59 who received an inactivated influenza vaccine. CDR3s include the opening cysteine and the closing phenylalanine or tryptophan. Fields, in order: clone size, J gene, V gene, D gene, CDR3 protein, CDR3 DNA. D genes are given only for firm matches. Rows give clone size only sometimes, using once, few, many, or a class for an expanded clone.

size: .
J: TRBJ2-6
V: TRBV4-2
D: .
CDR3: CASTTNPVSSGANVLTF
DNA: TGTGCCAGCACCACAAACCCCGTTTCCTCTGGGGCCAACGTCCTGACTTTC

size: few
J: TRBJ2-7
V: TRBV15
D: .
CDR3: CATSADRPVSYEQYF
DNA: TGTGCCACCAGCGCAGACAGACCTGTCAGCTACGAGCAGTACTTC

size: few
J: TRBJ1-5
V: TRBV5-5
D: .
CDR3: CASSFISDSNQPQHF
DNA: TGTGCCAGCAGCTTCATAAGTGATAGCAATCAGCCCCAGCATTTT

size: few
J: TRBJ1-1
V: TRBV7-9
D: TRBD1
CDR3: CASSPRQGRLTEAFF
DNA: TGTGCCAGCAGCCCCAGACAGGGACGATTAACTGAAGCTTTCTTT

size: .
J: TRBJ2-5
V: TRBV11-1
D: TRBD1
CDR3: CASSPPIDRGLYQETQYF
DNA: TGTGCCAGCAGCCCCCCAATTGACAGGGGGCTGTACCAAGAGACCCAGTACTTC

size: few
J: TRBJ2-3
V: TRBV7-2
D: .
CDR3: CASSLGRTYYTDTQYF
DNA: TGTGCCAGCAGCTTAGGGCGGACTTACTACACAGATACGCAGTATTTT

size: few
J: TRBJ2-3
V: TRBV7-9
D: .
CDR3: CASSPGSGAFTDTQYF
DNA: TGTGCCAGCAGCCCCGGGTCAGGGGCCTTCACAGATACGCAGTATTTT

size: many
J: TRBJ2-1
V: TRBV12-3/TRBV12-4
D: .
CDR3: CASSLYSENNEQFF
DNA: TGTGCCAGCAGTTTATATAGCGAGAACAATGAGCAGTTCTTC

size: .
J: TRBJ2-5
V: TRBV5-1
D: .
CDR3: CASSLGQHSQETQYF
DNA: TGCGCCAGCAGCTTGGGACAGCATTCCCAAGAGACCCAGTACTTC

size: .
J: TRBJ2-7
V: TRBV7-2
D: TRBD1
CDR3: CASSLTGGSSYEQYF
DNA: TGTGCCAGCAGCTTGACAGGGGGGTCTTCATACGAGCAGTACTTC

size: .
J: TRBJ2-1
V: TRBV29-1
D: .
CDR3: CSNQQLGREQFF
DNA: TGCAGCAACCAACAACTAGGCCGCGAGCAGTTCTTC

size: few
J: TRBJ1-1
V: TRBV18
D: .
CDR3: CASSPVTVPTEAFF
DNA: TGTGCCAGCTCACCAGTTACAGTCCCCACTGAAGCTTTCTTT

size: few
J: TRBJ2-7
V: TRBV2
D: TRBD1
CDR3: CASNGQAYYEQYF
DNA: TGTGCCAGCAACGGACAGGCCTACTACGAGCAGTACTTC

size: .
J: TRBJ2-7
V: TRBV3-1
D: TRBD2
CDR3: CASSEVAGAQYEQYF
DNA: TGTGCCAGCAGCGAAGTAGCGGGAGCTCAGTACGAGCAGTACTTC

size: many
J: TRBJ2-2
V: TRBV20-1
D: TRBD2
CDR3: CSAREPDSGGTRSNTGELFF
DNA: TGCAGTGCTAGAGAGCCTGACAGCGGGGGGACGAGATCGAACACCGGGGAGCTGTTTTTT

size: .
J: TRBJ2-7
V: TRBV20-1
D: .
CDR3: CSASGDAASYEQYF
DNA: TGCAGTGCTAGCGGGGACGCGGCGTCCTACGAGCAGTACTTC

size: .
J: TRBJ1-1
V: TRBV5-6
D: .
CDR3: CASWRAGGNTEAFF
DNA: TGTGCCAGCTGGAGGGCTGGGGGGAACACTGAAGCTTTCTTT

size: .
J: TRBJ2-5
V: TRBV5-1
D: .
CDR3: CASSLSPTQETQYF
DNA: TGCGCCAGCAGCTTGTCCCCCACACAAGAGACCCAGTACTTC

size: once
J: TRBJ2-3
V: TRBV20-1
D: TRBD2
CDR3: CSATTVAGGSTDTQYF
DNA: TGCAGTGCTACCACGGTAGCGGGGGGAAGCACAGATACGCAGTATTTT

size: few
J: TRBJ2-7
V: TRBV6-6
D: .
CDR3: CASSYSAGDLYF
DNA: TGTGCCAGCAGTTACTCGGCAGGGGATTTGTACTTC

size: .
J: TRBJ2-1
V: TRBV4-3
D: TRBD1
CDR3: CASSPGTQGGDEQFF
DNA: TGCGCCAGCAGCCCCGGGACCCAAGGGGGCGATGAGCAGTTCTTC

size: few
J: TRBJ2-7
V: TRBV20-1
D: .
CDR3: CSAPALGALSYEQYF
DNA: TGCAGTGCCCCTGCCTTGGGGGCCCTTTCCTACGAGCAGTACTTC

size: .
J: TRBJ2-3
V: TRBV5-6
D: TRBD2
CDR3: CASSGIAGTYTDTQYF
DNA: TGTGCCAGCAGCGGTATAGCGGGGACGTACACAGATACGCAGTATTTT

size: few
J: TRBJ2-2
V: TRBV7-7
D: TRBD2
CDR3: CASSPPGGGGELFF
DNA: TGTGCCAGCAGCCCCCCGGGGGGAGGCGGGGAGCTGTTTTTT

size: few
J: TRBJ2-3
V: TRBV10-3
D: .
CDR3: CAISESEIDTQYF
DNA: TGTGCCATCAGTGAGTCTGAGATAGATACGCAGTATTTT

size: .
J: TRBJ1-4
V: TRBV4-3
D: .
CDR3: CASSQDTNELFF
DNA: TGCGCCAGCAGCCAAGATACTAACGAACTGTTTTTT

size: .
J: TRBJ2-6
V: TRBV12-1
D: .
CDR3: CALGVAGANVLTF
DNA: TGTGCCCTCGGGGTGGCTGGGGCCAACGTCCTGACTTTC